This TCR beta chain was recorded in a study of technical replicates of blood from several donors. This clone was counted once. Per the germline V gene, CDR1 is SGDLS and CDR2 is YYNGEE. The V segment lost 4 bases and the J segment 7 bases; nucleotides outside the gene matches: 10. The CDR3 extends over 17 amino acids. The repertoire was sequenced with immunoSEQ multiplex PCR; TCRdb's copy has only in-frame clones and lacks some. The sample yields some 70,000 clones, roughly nine tenths seen once. The sequence was obtained from a human donor in good health. The V gene is TRBV9, the J gene TRBJ2-1, with TRBD2 matching 14 bases. The sequencing input was T cells isolated from PBMCs. CDR3 nucleotides: TGTGCCAGCAGCAGACGACTAGCGGGAGGGGTAGGGAATGAGCAGTTCTTC. This encodes CASSRRLAGGVGNEQFF.